This T cell receptor beta chain was sequenced for a study of blood T cells in healthy people across ages. Isolation recovered at least 6 million PBMCs from every sample. PCR was performed a second time for about 7 to 11 cycles using a sample-barcoded 5' primer and a J-beta primer mix. The template-switch adaptor, which had 12 random nucleotides, put a tag on each cDNA molecule. Each CDR3 protein is one row after TCRdb ran MiXCR on the 5' RACE reads. This sample has 600,000 to 850,000 distinct CDR3 sequences, with roughly 45% found just once. V was pared by 5 bases and J by 2 bases, with 18 bases between. This CDR3 spans 15 amino acids. CDR1 DFQATT and CDR2 SNEGSKA come from the germline V gene (reference sequence).

Sequencing was performed on blood. The rearrangement links TRBV20-1 to TRBJ1-1; a possible D gene is TRBD1 (6 bases). The clonotype originates from a woman aged 55-70 years in good health. This CDR3 reads CSAGGPWGDNTEAFF. In DNA form, the CDR3 reads TGCAGTGCTGGGGGCCCATGGGGAGACAACACTGAAGCTTTCTTT.